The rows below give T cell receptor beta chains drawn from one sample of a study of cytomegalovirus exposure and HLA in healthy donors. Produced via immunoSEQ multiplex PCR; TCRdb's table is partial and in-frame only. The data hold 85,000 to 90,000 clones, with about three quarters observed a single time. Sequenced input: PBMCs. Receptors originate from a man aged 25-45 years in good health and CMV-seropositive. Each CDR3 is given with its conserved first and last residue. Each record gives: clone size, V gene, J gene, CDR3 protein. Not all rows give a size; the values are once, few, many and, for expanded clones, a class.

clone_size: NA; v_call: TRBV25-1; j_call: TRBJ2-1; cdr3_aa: CAADRGNEQFF
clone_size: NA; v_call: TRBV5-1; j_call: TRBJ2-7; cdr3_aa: CASSQSLAGGSSEQYF
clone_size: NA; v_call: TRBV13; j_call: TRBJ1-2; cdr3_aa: CASSPDSFYGYTF
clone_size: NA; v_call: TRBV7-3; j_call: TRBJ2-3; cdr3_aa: CASSQGAGGPLDTQYF
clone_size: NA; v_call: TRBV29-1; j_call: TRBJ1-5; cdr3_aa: CSSGEGLNQPQHF
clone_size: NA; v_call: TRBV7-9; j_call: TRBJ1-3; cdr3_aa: CSSSLAHRSTGNTIYF
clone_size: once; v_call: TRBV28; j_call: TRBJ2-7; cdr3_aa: CASSLGAPTHYEQYF
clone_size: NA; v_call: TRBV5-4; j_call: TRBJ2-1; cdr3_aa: CASSLDRGSSYNEQFF
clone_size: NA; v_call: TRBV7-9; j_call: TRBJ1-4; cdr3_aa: CASSLDAVATNEKLFF
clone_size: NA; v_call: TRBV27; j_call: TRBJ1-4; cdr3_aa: CASSFLGQGDEKLFF
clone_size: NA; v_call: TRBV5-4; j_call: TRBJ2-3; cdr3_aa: CASSLAGAGGTDTQYF
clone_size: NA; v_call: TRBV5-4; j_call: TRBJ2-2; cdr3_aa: CASSLDRTGELFF
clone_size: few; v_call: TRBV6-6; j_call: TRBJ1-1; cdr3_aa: CASSRSNTEAFF
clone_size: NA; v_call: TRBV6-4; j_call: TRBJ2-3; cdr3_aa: CARGLLPRNTDTQYF
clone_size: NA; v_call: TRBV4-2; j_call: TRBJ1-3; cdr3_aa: CASSSGTPPGNTIYF
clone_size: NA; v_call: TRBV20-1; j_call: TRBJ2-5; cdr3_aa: CSAKGETQYF
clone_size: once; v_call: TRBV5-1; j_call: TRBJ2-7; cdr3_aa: CASSLGQNSYEQYF
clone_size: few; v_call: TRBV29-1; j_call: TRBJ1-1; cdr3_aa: CSVGDAPGLRAFF
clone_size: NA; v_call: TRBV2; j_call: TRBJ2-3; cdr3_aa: CASIRLTGISTDTQYF
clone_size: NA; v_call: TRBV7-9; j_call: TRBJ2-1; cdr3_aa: CSSSSTGTVYNEQFF
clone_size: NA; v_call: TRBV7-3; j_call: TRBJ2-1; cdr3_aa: CASSFGGTGSNEQFF
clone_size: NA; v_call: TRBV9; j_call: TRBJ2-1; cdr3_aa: CASSTTRGTGVPPSYNEQFF
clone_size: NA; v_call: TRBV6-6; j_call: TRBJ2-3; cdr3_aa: CASSYSTGQSTDTQYF
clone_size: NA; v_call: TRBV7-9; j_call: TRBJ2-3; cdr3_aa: CASSLGTGGGSTDTQYF
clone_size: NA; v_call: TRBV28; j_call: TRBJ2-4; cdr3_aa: CASRPSGGVNIQYF
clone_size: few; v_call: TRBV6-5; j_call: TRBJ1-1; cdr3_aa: CASSPFTEAFF
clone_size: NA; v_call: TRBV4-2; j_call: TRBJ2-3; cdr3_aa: CASSQDSERTYPLTSTDTQYF
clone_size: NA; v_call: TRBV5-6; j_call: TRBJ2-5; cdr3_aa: CASSPARSGQETQYF
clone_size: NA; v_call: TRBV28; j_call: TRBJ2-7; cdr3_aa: CASSPRTVAGEQYF
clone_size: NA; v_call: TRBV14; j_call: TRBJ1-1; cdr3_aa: CASSHREKNTEAFF
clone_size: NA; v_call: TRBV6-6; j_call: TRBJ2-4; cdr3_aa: CATRTGGSLAKNIQYF
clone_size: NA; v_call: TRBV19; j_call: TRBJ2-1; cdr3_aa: CASSPVTSGGYNEQFF
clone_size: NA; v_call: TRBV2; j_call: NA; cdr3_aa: CASTERPDGDYYEQYF
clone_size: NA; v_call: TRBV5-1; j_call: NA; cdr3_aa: CASRSGGSISYEQYF
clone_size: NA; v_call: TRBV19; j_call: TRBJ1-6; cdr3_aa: CASSIPDSNSPLHF
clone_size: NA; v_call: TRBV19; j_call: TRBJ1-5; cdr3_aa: CASDRGSNQPQHF
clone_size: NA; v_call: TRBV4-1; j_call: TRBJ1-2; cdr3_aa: CASSQEDRGYTF
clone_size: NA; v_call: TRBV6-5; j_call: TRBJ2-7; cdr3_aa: CASTPGTGSYEQYF
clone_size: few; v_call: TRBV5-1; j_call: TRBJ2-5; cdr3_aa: CASSLGTGMGTQYF
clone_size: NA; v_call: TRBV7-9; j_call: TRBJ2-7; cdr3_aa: CASSRYDRVYEQYF
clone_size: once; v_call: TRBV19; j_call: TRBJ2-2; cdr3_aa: CASRPGSDPGELFF
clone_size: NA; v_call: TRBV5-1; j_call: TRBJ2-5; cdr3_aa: CASSIGTGPQETQYF
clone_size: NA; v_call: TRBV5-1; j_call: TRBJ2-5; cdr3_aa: CASSSGAPEETQYF
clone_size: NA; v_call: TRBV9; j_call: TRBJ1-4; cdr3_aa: CASSVWDWGHNEKLFF
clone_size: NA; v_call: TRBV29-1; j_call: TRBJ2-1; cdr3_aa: CSARRTSSDEQFF
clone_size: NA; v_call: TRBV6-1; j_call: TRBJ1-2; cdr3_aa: CASSEAAGGYGYTF
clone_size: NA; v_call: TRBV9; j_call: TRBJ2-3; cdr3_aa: CASSDRRVAGISDTQYF
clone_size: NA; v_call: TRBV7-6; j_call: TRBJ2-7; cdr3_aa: CASSLGATSYEQYF
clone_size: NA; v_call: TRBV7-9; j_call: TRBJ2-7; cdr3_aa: CASSLVSGGHEQYF
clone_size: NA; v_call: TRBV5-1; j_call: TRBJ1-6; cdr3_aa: CASSQGDTDNSPLHF
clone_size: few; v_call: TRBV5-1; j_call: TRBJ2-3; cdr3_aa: CASSLGSGGFPDTQYF
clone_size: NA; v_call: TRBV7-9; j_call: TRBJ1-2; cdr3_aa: CASSRGQGENYGYTF
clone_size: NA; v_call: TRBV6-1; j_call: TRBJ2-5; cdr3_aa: CASSGTEQETQYF
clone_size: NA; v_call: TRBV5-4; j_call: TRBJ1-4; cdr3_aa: CASSPGASNEKLFF
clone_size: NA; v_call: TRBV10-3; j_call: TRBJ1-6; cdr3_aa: CAIRGTDISPLHF
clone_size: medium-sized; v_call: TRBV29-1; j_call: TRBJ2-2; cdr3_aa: CSVEVGGSTGELFF
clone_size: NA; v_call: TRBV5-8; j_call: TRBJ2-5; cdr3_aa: CASSSTGLATGETQYF
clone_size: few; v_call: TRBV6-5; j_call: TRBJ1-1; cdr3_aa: CASARQGNTEAFF
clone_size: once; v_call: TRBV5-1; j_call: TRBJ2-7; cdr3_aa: CASSFGTGLYEQYF